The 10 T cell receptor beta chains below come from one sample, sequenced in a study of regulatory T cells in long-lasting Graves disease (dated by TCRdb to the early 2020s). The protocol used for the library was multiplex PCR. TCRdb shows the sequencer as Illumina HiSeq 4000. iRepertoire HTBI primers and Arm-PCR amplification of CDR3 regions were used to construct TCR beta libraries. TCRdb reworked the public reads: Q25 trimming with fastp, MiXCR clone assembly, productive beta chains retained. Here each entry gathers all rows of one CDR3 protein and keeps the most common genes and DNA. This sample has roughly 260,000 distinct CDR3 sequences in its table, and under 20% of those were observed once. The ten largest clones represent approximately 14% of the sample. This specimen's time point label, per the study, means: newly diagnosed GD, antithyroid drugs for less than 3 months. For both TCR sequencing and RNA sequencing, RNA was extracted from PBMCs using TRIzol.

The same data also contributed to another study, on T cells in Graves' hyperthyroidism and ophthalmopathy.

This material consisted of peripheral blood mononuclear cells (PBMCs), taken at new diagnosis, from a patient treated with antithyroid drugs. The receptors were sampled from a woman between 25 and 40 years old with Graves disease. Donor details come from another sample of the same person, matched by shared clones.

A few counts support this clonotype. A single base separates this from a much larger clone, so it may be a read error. The CDR3 region has the DNA TGTGCCAGCAATTCCCTTCCGGGACAGGGAAATTCACCCCTCCACTTT. This codes for CASNSLPGQGNSPLHF. This sequence joins TRBV27 and TRBJ1-6; 9 nucleotides match TRBD1. V was pared by 7 bases and J by 7 bases, with 11 bases of the junction left unmatched. The CDR3 has 16 amino acids. In germline, CDR1 is MNHEY, CDR2 SMNVEV (reference sequence).

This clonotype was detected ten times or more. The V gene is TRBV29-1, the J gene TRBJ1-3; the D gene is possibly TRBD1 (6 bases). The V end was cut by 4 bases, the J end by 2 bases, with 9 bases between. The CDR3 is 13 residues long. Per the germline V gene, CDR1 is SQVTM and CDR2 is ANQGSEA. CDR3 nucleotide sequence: TGCAGCGTTGCCCCAGGGGCTGGAAACACCATATATTTT. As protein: CSVAPGAGNTIYF.

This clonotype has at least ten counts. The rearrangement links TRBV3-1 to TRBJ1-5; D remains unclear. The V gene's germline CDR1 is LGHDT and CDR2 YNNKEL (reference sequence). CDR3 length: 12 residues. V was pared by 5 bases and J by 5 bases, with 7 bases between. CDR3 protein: CASSDLDQPQHF. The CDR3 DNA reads TGTGCCAGCAGCGATTTGGATCAGCCCCAGCATTTT.

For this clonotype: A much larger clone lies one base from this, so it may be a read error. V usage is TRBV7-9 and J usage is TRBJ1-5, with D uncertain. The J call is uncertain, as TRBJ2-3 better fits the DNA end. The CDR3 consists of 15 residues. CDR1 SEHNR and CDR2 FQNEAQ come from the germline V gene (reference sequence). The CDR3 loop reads CASSLIRAPRQPQYF. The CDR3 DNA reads TGTGCCAGCAGCTTGATCCGGGCTCCCAGGCAGCCCCAGTATTTT.

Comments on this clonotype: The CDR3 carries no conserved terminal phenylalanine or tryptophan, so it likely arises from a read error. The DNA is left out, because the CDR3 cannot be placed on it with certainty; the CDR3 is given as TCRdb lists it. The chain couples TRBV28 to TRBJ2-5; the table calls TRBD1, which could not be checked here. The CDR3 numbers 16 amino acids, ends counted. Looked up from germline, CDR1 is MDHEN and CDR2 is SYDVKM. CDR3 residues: CASSLPGEGPGKPGYL.

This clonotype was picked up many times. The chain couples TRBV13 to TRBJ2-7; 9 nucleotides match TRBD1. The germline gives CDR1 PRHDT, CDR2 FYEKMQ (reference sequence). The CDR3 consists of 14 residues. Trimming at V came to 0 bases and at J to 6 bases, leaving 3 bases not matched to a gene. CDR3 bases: TGTGCCAGCAGCTTAGGGGACAGGGGTTTCGAGCAGTACTTC. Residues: CASSLGDRGFEQYF.

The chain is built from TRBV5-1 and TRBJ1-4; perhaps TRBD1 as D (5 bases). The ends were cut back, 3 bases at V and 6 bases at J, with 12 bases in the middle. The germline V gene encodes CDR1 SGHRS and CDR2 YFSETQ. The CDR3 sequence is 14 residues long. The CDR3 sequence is CASSSSGLDEKLFF. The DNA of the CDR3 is TGCGCCAGCAGCTCCTCAGGGTTAGATGAAAAACTGTTTTTT.

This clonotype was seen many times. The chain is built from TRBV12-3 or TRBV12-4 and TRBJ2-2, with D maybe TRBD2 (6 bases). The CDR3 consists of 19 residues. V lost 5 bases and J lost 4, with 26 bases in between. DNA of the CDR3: TGTGCCAGCAGTCCCACCGTTGCGGGGTGGACCCTCGGCACCGGGGAGCTGTTTTTT. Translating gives CASSPTVAGWTLGTGELFF.

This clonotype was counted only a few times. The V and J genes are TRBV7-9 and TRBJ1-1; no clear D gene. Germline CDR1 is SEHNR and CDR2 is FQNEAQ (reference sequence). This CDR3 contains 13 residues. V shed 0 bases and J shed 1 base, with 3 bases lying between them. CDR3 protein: CASSLAWNTEAFF. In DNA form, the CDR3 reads TGTGCCAGCAGCTTAGCTTGGAACACTGAAGCTTTCTTT. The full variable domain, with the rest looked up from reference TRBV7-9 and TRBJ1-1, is DTGVSQNPRHKITKRGQNVTFRCDPISEHNRLYWYRQTLGQGPEFLTYFQNEAQLEKSRLLSDRFSAERPKGSFSTLEIQRTEQGDSAMYLCASSLAWNTEAFFGQGTRLTVV.

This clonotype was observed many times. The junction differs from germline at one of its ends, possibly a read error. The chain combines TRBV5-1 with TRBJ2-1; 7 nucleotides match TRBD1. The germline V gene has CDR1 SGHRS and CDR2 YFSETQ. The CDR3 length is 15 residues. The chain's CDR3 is CASSSGGSSYNEQFF. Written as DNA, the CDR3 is TGTGCCAGCAGCTCAGGGGGAAGCTCCTACAATGAGCAGTTCTTC.